Following are 9 T cell receptor beta chains from one sample sequenced in a study of blood T cell repertoires in COVID-19. The repertoire was sequenced with immunoSEQ multiplex PCR; TCRdb's copy has only in-frame clones and lacks some. The sample shows around 400,000 clones, just over 90% of them seen only once. What was sequenced was PBMCs or T cells enriched from blood (not recorded which). These receptors originate from a woman between 40 and 55 years old who had been exposed to COVID-19.

J is TRBJ1-1 and V is TRBV11-3; D unclear. V was shortened by 8 bases and J by 1 base, with 14 bases between the two germline ends. Germline values: CDR1 SGHNT, CDR2 YENEEA. The CDR3 length is 14 residues. Here the CDR3 reads CASGPFAENTEAFF. CDR3 sequence (DNA): TGTGCCAGCGGCCCCTTCGCGGAGAACACTGAAGCTTTCTTT.

This sequence joins TRBV12-5 and TRBJ1-2, with TRBD1 identical over 7 bases. The V gene end was trimmed by 5 bases and the J gene end by 5 bases; junction bases not matched to a gene: 5. From germline, CDR1 is LGHNT and CDR2 FRNRAP. This CDR3 is built from 13 residues. The CDR3 DNA is TGTGCTAGTGGTCGCGACAGGGAATATGGCTACACCTTC. Translated: CASGRDREYGYTF.

The chain couples TRBV27 to TRBJ1-1; D is undetermined. This CDR3 has 13 residues. V lost 6 bases and J 5 bases, leaving 13 bases between the germline ends. Germline-derived CDR1 and CDR2 are MNHEY and SMNVEV (reference sequence). The CDR3 bases are TGTGCCAGCAGACGCCCCCAGGTGACTGAAGCTTTCTTT. Amino acids: CASRRPQVTEAFF.

The DNA of the CDR3 is TGTGCCAGCAGTCGATATAACAGGGTTGCGGACGAGCAGTACTTC. Protein: CASSRYNRVADEQYF. The rearrangement uses TRBV7-6 and TRBJ2-7; D perhaps matches TRBD1 (6 bases). The CDR3 is made up of 15 amino acids. Between the trimmed V and J ends, which lost 6 bases and 5 bases, there was a span of 20 bases. In germline, CDR1 is SGHVS, CDR2 FNYEAQ.

In its sample, this clone was seen once. The V and J genes are TRBV7-8 and TRBJ2-3; 7 nucleotides align to TRBD2. The CDR3 is 16 residues long. V gave up 5 bases and J gave up 2 bases; unmatched junction bases: 10. Germline V lookup: CDR1 SGHVS, CDR2 FQNEAQ. CDR3 nucleotides: TGTGCCAGCAGCCATACCTCAGCGGGGCTCACAGATACGCAGTATTTT. Protein sequence: CASSHTSAGLTDTQYF.

The chain recombines TRBV5-4 with TRBJ2-3; tentative D call: TRBD1 (7 bases). V lost 4 bases and J 14 bases, leaving 20 bases between the germline ends. The CDR3 loop spans 13 amino acids. Germline assignment: CDR1 SGHNT and CDR2 YYREEE (reference sequence). CDR3 amino acids: CASSGGGGGIWYF. The CDR3 DNA follows: TGTGCCAGCAGCGGCGGTGGAGGGGGCATATGGTATTTT.

This chain uses TRBV7-3 with TRBJ2-6, with 8 bases that match TRBD1. This CDR3 spans 16 amino acids. V shed 5 bases and J 3 bases; nucleotides not matched to a gene: 6. Per the germline V gene, CDR1 is SGHTA and CDR2 is FQGTGA. This CDR3 reads CASSPRTGFGANVLTF. Here the CDR3 DNA reads TGTGCCAGCAGCCCGCGGACAGGGTTTGGGGCCAACGTCCTGACTTTC. The full variable domain, completed using reference TRBV7-3 and TRBJ2-6, is GAGVSQTPSNKVTEKGKYVELRCDPISGHTALYWYRQSLGQGPEFLIYFQGTGAADDSGLPNDRFFAVRPEGSVSTLKIQRTERGDSAVYLCASSPRTGFGANVLTFGAGSRLTVL.

As to this clone: Compared with germline, one end of the junction differs, possibly owing to a read error. The rearrangement joins TRBV5-5 to TRBJ1-1; D perhaps matches TRBD1 (5 bases). This CDR3 has 14 residues. Germline lookup yields CDR1 SGHKS and CDR2 YYEKEE (reference sequence). The CDR3 loop reads CASRLRGGNTEAFF. CDR3 DNA: TGTGCCAGCCGCTTGAGGGGAGGGAATACTGAAGCTTTCTTT.

CDR3: CASSFVSAAPRGEQYF. As DNA, the CDR3 is TGTGCCAGCAGCTTTGTGTCGGCGGCCCCGAGAGGCGAGCAGTACTTC. The chain uses TRBV7-2 and TRBJ2-7, with no clear D. V lost 3 bases to trimming and J lost 6 bases, with 21 bases between them. The CDR3 sequence is 16 residues long. Germline V lookup: CDR1 SGHTA, CDR2 FQGNSA.